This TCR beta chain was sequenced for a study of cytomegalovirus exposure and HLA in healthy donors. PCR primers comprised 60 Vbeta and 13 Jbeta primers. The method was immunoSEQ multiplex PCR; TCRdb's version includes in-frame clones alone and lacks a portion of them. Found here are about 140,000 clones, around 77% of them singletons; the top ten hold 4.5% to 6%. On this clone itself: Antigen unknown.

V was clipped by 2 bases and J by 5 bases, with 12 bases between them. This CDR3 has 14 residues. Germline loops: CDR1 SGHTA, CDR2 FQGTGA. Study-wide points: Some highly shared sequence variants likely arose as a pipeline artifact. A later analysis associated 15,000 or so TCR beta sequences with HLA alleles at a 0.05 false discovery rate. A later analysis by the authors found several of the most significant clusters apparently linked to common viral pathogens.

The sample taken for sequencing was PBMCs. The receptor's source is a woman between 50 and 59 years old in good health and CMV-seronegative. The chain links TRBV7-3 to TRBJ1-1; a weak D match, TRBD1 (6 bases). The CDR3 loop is CASSLFGGRTEAFF. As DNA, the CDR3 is TGTGCCAGCAGCTTATTCGGGGGGCGGACTGAAGCTTTCTTT.